What follows are 24 T cell receptor beta chains derived from one specimen sequenced in a study of cytomegalovirus exposure and HLA in healthy donors. The method was immunoSEQ multiplex PCR; TCRdb's version includes in-frame clones alone and lacks a portion of them. The table records roughly 150,000 clones, 85% to 90% of them present only once. Input material: PBMCs. These receptors all stem from a woman aged 18-30 years in good health and CMV-seropositive.

On this clone: In the same sample, other DNA sequences code for this CDR3. CDR3 loop: CASSQGAGVGETQYF. The CDR3 DNA follows: TGTGCCAGCAGCCAAGGAGCGGGAGTAGGAGAGACCCAGTACTTC. The rearrangement uses TRBV4-2 and TRBJ2-5; 8 bases match TRBD2. This CDR3 contains 15 residues. CDR1 and CDR2 (germline): LGHNA, YNFKEQ. Trimming at V came to 1 base and at J to 4 bases, leaving 5 bases not matched to a gene.

The V and J genes are TRBV12-5 and TRBJ2-3; maybe TRBD2 (6 bases). Trimming pared 2 bases from V and 2 bases from J, leaving 8 bases between. The CDR3 contains 14 residues. Germline values: CDR1 LGHNT, CDR2 FRNRAP. Here the CDR3 reads CASGLRGVTDTQYF. In nucleotides, the CDR3 is TGTGCTAGTGGTTTGCGCGGGGTCACAGATACGCAGTATTTT.

The chain carries TRBV27 and TRBJ1-1; possible D gene TRBD1, 6 bases. Germline CDR1 and CDR2: MNHEY and SMNVEV (reference sequence). The CDR3 contains 13 residues. V lost 6 bases and J lost 2, with 10 bases in between. The CDR3 coding sequence is TGTGCCAGCAGAGCACAGGGTAACACTGAAGCTTTCTTT. Translation gives CASRAQGNTEAFF.

The rearrangement links TRBV6-5 to TRBJ2-2, with 14 bases lining up with TRBD2. Germline V lookup: CDR1 MNHEY, CDR2 SVGAGI. The CDR3 is 15 residues long. V shed 5 bases and J 6 bases; nucleotides not matched to a gene: 2. The CDR3 bases are TGTGCCAGCAGTAGACTAGCGGGAGGGCCCGGGGAGCTGTTTTTT. This sequence encodes CASSRLAGGPGELFF.

The chain couples TRBV11-1 to TRBJ2-3; TRBD1 matches 7 bases. Germline CDR1 SGHAT, CDR2 FQDESV (reference sequence). The V gene end was trimmed by 8 bases and the J gene end by 1 base; junction bases not matched to a gene: 6. CDR3 size: 14 residues. CDR3 DNA sequence: TGTGCCAGCGGAAAAGGACAGGGCACAGATACGCAGTATTTT. Translation: CASGKGQGTDTQYF.

The chain carries TRBV6-4 and TRBJ1-1; the match to TRBD1 covers 9 bases. This CDR3 is built from 12 residues. Trimming cost V 10 bases and J 3 bases; bases outside gene matches: 3. Per germline, CDR1 MRHNA and CDR2 SNTAGT. CDR3 coding DNA: TGTGCCACCTGGACAGGGGACACTGAAGCTTTCTTT. Amino acid sequence: CATWTGDTEAFF.

The genes are TRBV2 and TRBJ2-2, with D tentatively TRBD1 (6 bases). Germline CDR1 and CDR2: SNHLY and FYNNEI. This CDR3 contains 14 residues. Trimming stripped 5 bases from V and 7 bases from J, with 14 bases between. CDR3 region: CASSTGTLVGELFF. Here the CDR3 DNA reads TGTGCCAGCAGTACCGGGACACTTGTCGGGGAGCTGTTTTTT.

In this sample, this clone turned up a few times. J is TRBJ2-7 and V is TRBV30, with 8 bases lining up with TRBD1. This CDR3 spans 14 amino acids. Trimming removed 2 bases from V and 3 bases from J; junction bases left unmatched: 6. The germline CDR1 and CDR2 sequences are GTSNPN and SVGIG (reference sequence). The CDR3 region is CAWSTGTGHYEQYF. Written as DNA, the CDR3 is TGTGCCTGGAGTACCGGGACAGGCCACTACGAGCAGTACTTC.

About this clone itself: This CDR3 is also generated by other DNA sequences in the sample. The chain carries TRBV11-3 and TRBJ2-1; 8 bases are shared with TRBD2. CDR3 length equals 16 residues. CDR1 and CDR2 from the germline V gene are SGHNT and YENEEA. The V gene end was trimmed by 4 bases and the J gene end by 0 bases; junction bases not matched to a gene: 5. CDR3 amino acids: CASSSYSGSSYNEQFF. For the CDR3, the DNA is TGTGCCAGCAGCTCCTACAGCGGGAGCTCCTACAATGAGCAGTTCTTC. The whole variable domain, filled in from reference TRBV11-3 and TRBJ2-1, reads EAGVVQSPRYKIIEKKQPVAFWCNPISGHNTLYWYLQNLGQGPELLIRYENEEAVDDSQLPKDRFSAERLKGVDSTLKIQPAELGDSAVYLCASSSYSGSSYNEQFFGPGTRLTVL.

V is TRBV5-6 and J is TRBJ1-2, with TRBD1 as a possible D gene (6 bases). V lost 0 bases and J 6 bases, leaving 12 bases between the germline ends. Germline lookup yields CDR1 SGHDT and CDR2 YYEEEE. CDR3 length: 14 amino acids. The CDR3 coding sequence is TGTGCCAGCAGCTTGGGTGCAGGGGCGGATGGCTACACCTTC. This codes for CASSLGAGADGYTF.

The chain joins TRBV27 to TRBJ2-7; D call uncertain. This CDR3 has 12 amino acids. V was cut by 4 bases and J by 3 bases, with 7 bases left in between. Germline CDR1 reads MNHEY; CDR2 reads SMNVEV (reference sequence). The CDR3 region is CASSSPYYEQYF. The DNA of the CDR3 is TGTGCCAGCAGTTCCCCCTACTACGAGCAGTACTTC.

The chain uses TRBV11-2 and TRBJ2-3; 12 bases are a match to TRBD2. The V gene end was trimmed by 3 bases and the J gene end by 2 bases; junction bases not matched to a gene: 3. The CDR3 contains 16 residues. Germline loops: CDR1 SGHAT, CDR2 FQNNGV. The DNA of the CDR3 is TGTGCCAGCAGCTTGACTAGCGGGAGCCTCACAGATACGCAGTATTTT. Its translation: CASSLTSGSLTDTQYF. The full variable domain, its missing parts supplied by reference TRBV11-2 and TRBJ2-3, is EAGVAQSPRYKIIEKRQSVAFWCNPISGHATLYWYQQILGQGPKLLIQFQNNGVVDDSQLPKDRFSAERLKGVDSTLKIQPAKLEDSAVYLCASSLTSGSLTDTQYFGPGTRLTVL.

The chain employs TRBV15 and TRBJ1-2; maybe TRBD1 (5 bases). The V and J ends lost 3 bases and 5 bases respectively, with 7 bases between them. This CDR3 comprises 12 residues. Per germline, CDR1 LNHNV and CDR2 YYDKDF (reference sequence). The CDR3 sequence: CATSRRGYGYTF. For the CDR3, the DNA is TGTGCCACCAGCAGGCGGGGGTATGGCTACACCTTC.

V and J are TRBV2 and TRBJ1-4; D remains unclear. This CDR3 has 14 residues. The ends were cut back, 5 bases at V and 5 bases at J, with 12 bases in the middle. In germline, CDR1 is SNHLY, CDR2 FYNNEI. The CDR3 protein is CASSLPGSNEKLFF. Written as DNA, the CDR3 is TGTGCCAGCAGTTTACCGGGGTCCAATGAAAAACTGTTTTTT.

J is TRBJ2-7 and V is TRBV11-3, with D possibly matching TRBD1 (5 bases). Germline CDR1 is SGHNT and CDR2 is YENEEA. The CDR3 contains 14 residues. The ends were cut back, 1 base at V and 0 bases at J, with 7 bases in the middle. The CDR3 DNA follows: TGTGCCAGCAGCTTAGGAGACAGCTCCTACGAGCAGTACTTC. Amino acid sequence: CASSLGDSSYEQYF.

This sequence joins TRBV5-1 and TRBJ1-1, with D uncertain. V was clipped by 0 bases and J by 1 base, with 10 bases between them. The germline CDR1 and CDR2 sequences are SGHRS and YFSETQ. The CDR3 length is 15 residues. As DNA, the CDR3 is TGCGCCAGCAGCTTGGCGGCGGTAGGGAACACTGAAGCTTTCTTT. This codes for CASSLAAVGNTEAFF.

The rearrangement joins TRBV5-1 to TRBJ2-2, with 8 bases aligning to TRBD1. In germline, CDR1 is SGHRS, CDR2 YFSETQ. The J segment lost 2 bases and the V segment lost 0 bases, leaving 3 bases of the junction unmatched. The CDR3 contains 16 residues. The chain's CDR3 is CASSLARGPNTGELFF. The CDR3 nucleotides read TGCGCCAGCAGCTTGGCCAGGGGGCCAAACACCGGGGAGCTGTTTTTT. Full variable domain (missing parts from reference TRBV5-1 and TRBJ2-2): KAGVTQTPRYLIKTRGQQVTLSCSPISGHRSVSWYQQTPGQGLQFLFEYFSETQRNKGNFPGRFSGRQFSNSRSEMNVSTLELGDSALYLCASSLARGPNTGELFFGEGSRLTVL.

The V gene is TRBV6-1, the J gene TRBJ2-5; D unresolved. Germline assignment: CDR1 MNHNS and CDR2 SASEGT. The CDR3 spans 13 residues. Trimming cost V 6 bases and J 2 bases, with 10 bases left between them. The CDR3 nucleotides read TGTGCCAGCAGATACGACTCTCAAGAGACCCAGTACTTC. Translated: CASRYDSQETQYF.

This chain links TRBV11-2 with TRBJ2-1; D is possibly TRBD1 (6 bases). The CDR3 runs 15 residues. V dropped 5 bases and J dropped 1 base, with 12 bases sitting between them. In germline, CDR1 is SGHAT, CDR2 FQNNGV. The CDR3 protein is CASSPWDKSYNEQFF. In DNA form, the CDR3 reads TGTGCCAGCAGCCCTTGGGACAAATCCTACAATGAGCAGTTCTTC.

This chain connects TRBV28 to TRBJ2-7; maybe TRBD1 (5 bases). Germline V CDR1 and CDR2: MDHEN, SYDVKM. V was shortened by 7 bases and J by 4 bases, with 23 bases between the two germline ends. This CDR3 spans 16 amino acids. CDR3: CASIPFQGSLLYEQYF. The CDR3 nucleotides are TGTGCCAGCATCCCTTTTCAGGGAAGTCTTCTTTACGAGCAGTACTTC.

The chain links TRBV9 to TRBJ2-1, with TRBD1 matching 9 bases. CDR1 and CDR2 (germline): SGDLS, YYNGEE. The CDR3 runs to 14 residues. Germline trimming cut 4 bases from V and 7 bases from J; bases unmatched to any gene: 6. The CDR3 DNA follows: TGTGCCAGCAGCTCATTAGGGACAGGGAATGAGCAGTTCTTC. It codes for CASSSLGTGNEQFF. The full variable domain, in which reference TRBV9 and TRBJ2-1 provide the parts outside the CDR3, is DSGVTQTPKHLITATGQRVTLRCSPRSGDLSVYWYQQSLDQGLQFLIQYYNGEERAKGNILERFSAQQFPDLHSELNLSSLELGDSALYFCASSSLGTGNEQFFGPGTRLTVL.

The genes are TRBV19 and TRBJ1-1, with 7 positions matching TRBD1. Germline lookup yields CDR1 LNHDA and CDR2 SQIVND (reference sequence). This CDR3 has 16 amino acids. V gave up 7 bases and J gave up 0 bases; unmatched junction bases: 11. CDR3 region: CASTGGKTSMNTEAFF. CDR3 nucleotides: TGTGCCAGTACAGGGGGAAAAACTTCAATGAACACTGAAGCTTTCTTT.

This clone was seen once. V and J are TRBV28 and TRBJ1-4; 10 positions agree with TRBD1. Trimming cost V 7 bases and J 5 bases; bases outside gene matches: 7. Germline V lookup: CDR1 MDHEN, CDR2 SYDVKM. The CDR3 is 15 residues long. The CDR3 sequence: CASTRDRGVNEKLFF. CDR3 coding DNA: TGTGCCAGCACCCGGGACAGGGGCGTAAATGAAAAACTGTTTTTT.

The CDR3 coding sequence is TGTGCCAGCAGTTTACCAGGCGCCTACGAGCAGTACTTC. Translated, it gives CASSLPGAYEQYF. The rearrangement joins TRBV28 to TRBJ2-7; D is unclear. The CDR3 covers 13 residues. CDR1 is MDHEN, CDR2 SYDVKM, per germline. V shed 2 bases and J shed 2 bases, with 7 bases lying between them.